This note documents a single T cell receptor beta chain sequence. These data come from a study of blood T cell repertoires in COVID-19. Study as a whole: Sites across the United States, Italy and Spain contributed samples from acute and convalescent COVID-19.

This CDR3 has 18 amino acids. The V and J ends lost 4 bases and 0 bases respectively, with 20 bases between them. Germline CDR1 is SGHRS and CDR2 is YFSETQ. Recovered Cohort 3 donors showed two negative PCRs, clearance, or symptom resolution. Using immunoSEQ multiplex PCR, the repertoire was profiled, and TCRdb retains in-frame clones only, with some absent. Seen here are under 150,000 clones, around 81% observed once, and the top ten hold more than 5%. Sequenced material: PBMCs or T cells enriched from blood (not recorded which). The chain couples TRBV5-1 to TRBJ2-1; tentative D call: TRBD1 (6 bases). This receptor was obtained from a middle-aged woman who had recovered from COVID-19. The CDR3: CASSGTGTSFYSYNEQFF. CDR3 in DNA: TGCGCCAGCAGCGGTACAGGGACATCCTTCTACTCCTACAATGAGCAGTTCTTC.